The 3 T cell receptor beta chains below were found in one sample sequenced in a study of T cell responses to AZD1222 COVID-19 vaccine. The data were produced by immunoSEQ multiplex PCR, yet TCRdb's version contains in-frame clones alone and is incomplete. The profile shows some 120,000 clones, over 75% of them singletons. The input for sequencing was peripheral blood, taken on day 0 of AZD1222 vaccination. These receptors originate from an adult in good health.

This sequence joins TRBV11-2 and TRBJ2-7, with 8 bases fitting TRBD1. This CDR3 has 14 residues. The V and J ends lost 4 bases and 2 bases, in that order; junction bases with no gene match: 4. Germline CDR1 reads SGHAT; CDR2 reads FQNNGV. CDR3 in amino acids: CASSSWDRPYEQYF. The CDR3 region has the DNA TGTGCCAGCAGCTCTTGGGACAGGCCCTACGAGCAGTACTTC.

The chain combines TRBV2 with TRBJ1-3, with D tentatively TRBD1 (5 bases). This CDR3 spans 13 amino acids. CDR1 is SNHLY and CDR2 is FYNNEI in the germline V gene. CDR3 sequence: CSKSGLSGNTIYF. The CDR3 nucleotides read TGTTCAAAGTCGGGGCTCTCTGGAAACACCATATATTTT.

The J gene is TRBJ2-1, the V gene TRBV4-2; TRBD2 is a possible D gene (5 bases). This CDR3 region has 14 residues. The germline V gene encodes CDR1 LGHNA and CDR2 YNFKEQ. The V gene lost 1 base and the J gene lost 4 bases, with 8 bases spanning the gap. As DNA, the CDR3 is TGTGCCAGCAGCCAAGTCGGGGTATACAATGAGCAGTTCTTC. Translated: CASSQVGVYNEQFF.